One T cell receptor (beta chain) is described in this entry. These data are taken from a study of blood T cell repertoires in COVID-19. Trimming cost V 4 bases and J 11 bases; bases outside gene matches: 9. The CDR3 is 13 residues long. The germline V gene has CDR1 SEHNR and CDR2 FQNEAQ (reference sequence). Assay: immunoSEQ multiplex PCR; the TCRdb copy retains only in-frame clones and omits some. The sample holds about 110,000 clones; under 90% are singletons and the top ten take approximately 7%. The sequence was obtained from a woman aged 50 to 65 with acute or convalescent COVID-19. The chain employs TRBV7-9 and TRBJ1-1; 8 nucleotides match TRBD1. The sequencing sample was made of peripheral blood. CDR3 DNA: TGTGCCAGCAGCTGGGTCGGAACAGGGGGTGCTTTCTTT. This sequence encodes CASSWVGTGGAFF.